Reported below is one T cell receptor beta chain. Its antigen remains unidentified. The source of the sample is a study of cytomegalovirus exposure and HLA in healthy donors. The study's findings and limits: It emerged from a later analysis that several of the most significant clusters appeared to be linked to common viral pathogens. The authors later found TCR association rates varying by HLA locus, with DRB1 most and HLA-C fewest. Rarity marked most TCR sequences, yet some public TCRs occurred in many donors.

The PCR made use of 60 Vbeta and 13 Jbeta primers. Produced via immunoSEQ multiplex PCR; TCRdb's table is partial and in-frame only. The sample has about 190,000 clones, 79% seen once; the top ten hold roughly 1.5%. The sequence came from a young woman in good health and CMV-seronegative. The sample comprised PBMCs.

CDR3 residues: CASRPHGHEQYF. CDR3 sequence (DNA): TGTGCCAGCAGACCCCATGGCCACGAGCAGTACTTC. The rearrangement uses TRBV27 and TRBJ2-7; unclear D gene. The CDR3 extends over 12 amino acids. Trimming left V 6 bases short and J 5 bases short, with 11 bases between. CDR1 MNHEY and CDR2 SMNVEV come from the germline V gene (reference sequence).